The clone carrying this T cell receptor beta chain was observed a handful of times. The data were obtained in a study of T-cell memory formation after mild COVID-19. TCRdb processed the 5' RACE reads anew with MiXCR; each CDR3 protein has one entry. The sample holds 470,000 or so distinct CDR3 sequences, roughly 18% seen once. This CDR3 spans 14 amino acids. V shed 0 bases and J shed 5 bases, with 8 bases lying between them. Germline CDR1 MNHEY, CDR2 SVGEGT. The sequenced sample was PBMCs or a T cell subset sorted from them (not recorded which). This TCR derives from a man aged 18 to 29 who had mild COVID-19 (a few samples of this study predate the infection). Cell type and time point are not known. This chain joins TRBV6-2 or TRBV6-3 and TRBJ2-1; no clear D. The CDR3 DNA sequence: TGTGCCAGCAGTTACTCGAGACCTGACAATGAGCAGTTCTTC. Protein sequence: CASSYSRPDNEQFF.